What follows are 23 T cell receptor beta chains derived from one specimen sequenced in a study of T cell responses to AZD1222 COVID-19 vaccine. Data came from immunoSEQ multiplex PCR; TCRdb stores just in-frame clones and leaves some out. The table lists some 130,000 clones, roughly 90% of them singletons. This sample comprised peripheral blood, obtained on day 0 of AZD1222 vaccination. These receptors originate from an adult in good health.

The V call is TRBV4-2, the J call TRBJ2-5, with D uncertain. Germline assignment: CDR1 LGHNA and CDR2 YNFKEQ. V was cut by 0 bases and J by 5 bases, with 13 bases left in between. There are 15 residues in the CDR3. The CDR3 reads CASSQESIEWETQYF. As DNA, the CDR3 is TGTGCCAGCAGCCAAGAAAGCATCGAATGGGAGACCCAGTACTTC.

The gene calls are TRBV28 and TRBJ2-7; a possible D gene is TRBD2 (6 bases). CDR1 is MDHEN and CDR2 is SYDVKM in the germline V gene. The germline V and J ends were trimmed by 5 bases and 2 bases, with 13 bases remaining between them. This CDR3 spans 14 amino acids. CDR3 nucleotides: TGTGCCAGCAGTCCTCGGGAGCGCACCTACGAGCAGTACTTC. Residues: CASSPRERTYEQYF.

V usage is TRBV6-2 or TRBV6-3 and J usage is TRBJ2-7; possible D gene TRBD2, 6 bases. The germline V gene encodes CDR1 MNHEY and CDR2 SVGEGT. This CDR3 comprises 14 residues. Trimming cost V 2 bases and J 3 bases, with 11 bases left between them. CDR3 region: CASSYEGGVYEQYF. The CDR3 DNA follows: TGTGCCAGCAGTTACGAGGGAGGTGTCTACGAGCAGTACTTC.

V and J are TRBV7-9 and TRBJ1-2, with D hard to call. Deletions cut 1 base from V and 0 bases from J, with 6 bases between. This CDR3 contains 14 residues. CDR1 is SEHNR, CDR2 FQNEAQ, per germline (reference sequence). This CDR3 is CASSLEETNYGYTF. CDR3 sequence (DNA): TGTGCCAGCAGCTTAGAAGAAACTAACTATGGCTACACCTTC.

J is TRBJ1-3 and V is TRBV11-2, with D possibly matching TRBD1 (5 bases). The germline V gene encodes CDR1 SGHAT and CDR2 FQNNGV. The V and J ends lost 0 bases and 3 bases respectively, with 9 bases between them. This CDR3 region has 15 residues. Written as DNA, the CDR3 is TGTGCCAGCAGCTTAGATAGGGGACGTGGAAACACCATATATTTT. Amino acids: CASSLDRGRGNTIYF.

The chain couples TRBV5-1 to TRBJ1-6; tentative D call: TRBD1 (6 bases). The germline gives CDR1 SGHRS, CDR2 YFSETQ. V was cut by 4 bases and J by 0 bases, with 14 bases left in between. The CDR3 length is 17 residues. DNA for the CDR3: TGCGCCAGCAGCGCGGGGGGCGCTAACTCCTATAATTCACCCCTCCACTTT. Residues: CASSAGGANSYNSPLHF. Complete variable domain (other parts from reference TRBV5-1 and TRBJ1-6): KAGVTQTPRYLIKTRGQQVTLSCSPISGHRSVSWYQQTPGQGLQFLFEYFSETQRNKGNFPGRFSGRQFSNSRSEMNVSTLELGDSALYLCASSAGGANSYNSPLHFGNGTRLTVT.

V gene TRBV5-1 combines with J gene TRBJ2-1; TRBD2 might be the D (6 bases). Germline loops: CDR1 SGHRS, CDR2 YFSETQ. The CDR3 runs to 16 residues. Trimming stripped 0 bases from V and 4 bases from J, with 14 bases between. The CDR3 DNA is TGCGCCAGCAGCTTGGTAGGCCAGGGACTGTACAATGAGCAGTTCTTC. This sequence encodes CASSLVGQGLYNEQFF.

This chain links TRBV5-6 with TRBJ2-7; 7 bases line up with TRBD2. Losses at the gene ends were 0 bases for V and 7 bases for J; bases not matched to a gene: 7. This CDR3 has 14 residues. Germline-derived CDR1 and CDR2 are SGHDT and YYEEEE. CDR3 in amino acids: CASSLDSWGGEQYF. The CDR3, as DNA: TGTGCCAGCAGCTTGGATAGTTGGGGAGGGGAGCAGTACTTC.

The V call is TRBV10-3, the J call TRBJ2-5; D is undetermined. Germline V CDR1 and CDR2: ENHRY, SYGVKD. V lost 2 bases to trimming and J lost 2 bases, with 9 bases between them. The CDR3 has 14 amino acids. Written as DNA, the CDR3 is TGTGCCATCAGTGAGAATCGTCAGCAAGAGACCCAGTACTTC. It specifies CAISENRQQETQYF.

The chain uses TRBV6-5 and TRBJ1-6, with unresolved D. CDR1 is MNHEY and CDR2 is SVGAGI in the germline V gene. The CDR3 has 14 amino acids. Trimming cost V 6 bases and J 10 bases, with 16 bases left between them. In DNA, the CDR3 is TGTGCCAGCAGGGGAGGGAGGCATCACTCACCCCTCCACTTT. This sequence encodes CASRGGRHHSPLHF.

The CDR3 is CASSHAKLDTWTQGGELFF. CDR3 in DNA: TGTGCCAGCAGCCACGCCAAATTGGACACTTGGACCCAGGGCGGGGAGCTGTTTTTT. V gene TRBV14 combines with J gene TRBJ2-2, with a tentative D call TRBD1 (5 bases). CDR3 length: 19 residues. Germline-derived CDR1 and CDR2 are SGHDN and FVKESK. V lost 3 bases to trimming and J lost 7 bases, with 27 bases between them.

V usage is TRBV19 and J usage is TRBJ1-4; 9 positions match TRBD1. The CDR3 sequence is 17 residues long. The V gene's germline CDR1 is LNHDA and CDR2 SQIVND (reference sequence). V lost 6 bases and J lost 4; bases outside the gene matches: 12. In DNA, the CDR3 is TGTGCCAGTAGGGACCGGGACAGGGCCTCTGGTAATGAAAAACTGTTTTTT. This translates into CASRDRDRASGNEKLFF.

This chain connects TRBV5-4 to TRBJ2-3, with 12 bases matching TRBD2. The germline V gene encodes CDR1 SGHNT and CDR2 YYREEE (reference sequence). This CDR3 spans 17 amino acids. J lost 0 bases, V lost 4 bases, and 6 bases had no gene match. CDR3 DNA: TGTGCCAGCAGCCTAGGACTAGCGGGAAGTAGCACAGATACGCAGTATTTT. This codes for CASSLGLAGSSTDTQYF.

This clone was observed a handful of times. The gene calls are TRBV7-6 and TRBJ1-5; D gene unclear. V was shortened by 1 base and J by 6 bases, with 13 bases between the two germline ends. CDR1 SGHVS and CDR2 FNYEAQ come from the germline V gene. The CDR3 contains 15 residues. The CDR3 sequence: CASSLVMGGVQPQHF. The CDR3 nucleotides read TGTGCCAGCAGCTTAGTGATGGGTGGAGTTCAGCCCCAGCATTTT. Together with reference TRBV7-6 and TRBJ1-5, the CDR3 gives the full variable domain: GAGVSQSPRYKVTKRGQDVALRCDPISGHVSLYWYRQALGQGPEFLTYFNYEAQQDKSGLPNDRFSAERPEGSISTLTIQRTEQRDSAMYRCASSLVMGGVQPQHFGDGTRLSIL.

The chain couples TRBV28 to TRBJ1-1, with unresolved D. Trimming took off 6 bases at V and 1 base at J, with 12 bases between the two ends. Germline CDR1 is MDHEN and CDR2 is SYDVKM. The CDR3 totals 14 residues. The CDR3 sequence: CASRKRATNTEAFF. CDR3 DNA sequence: TGTGCCAGCAGAAAGAGGGCCACGAACACTGAAGCTTTCTTT. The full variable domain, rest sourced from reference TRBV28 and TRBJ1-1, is DVKVTQSSRYLVKRTGEKVFLECVQDMDHENMFWYRQDPGLGLRLIYFSYDVKMKEKGDIPEGYSVSREKKERFSLILESASTNQTSMYLCASRKRATNTEAFFGQGTRLTVV.

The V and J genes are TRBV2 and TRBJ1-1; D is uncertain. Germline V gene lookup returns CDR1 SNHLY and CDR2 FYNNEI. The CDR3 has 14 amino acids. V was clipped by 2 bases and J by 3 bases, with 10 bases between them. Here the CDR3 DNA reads TGTGCCAGCAGTGAATTTCGGGGAGACACTGAAGCTTTCTTT. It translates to CASSEFRGDTEAFF.

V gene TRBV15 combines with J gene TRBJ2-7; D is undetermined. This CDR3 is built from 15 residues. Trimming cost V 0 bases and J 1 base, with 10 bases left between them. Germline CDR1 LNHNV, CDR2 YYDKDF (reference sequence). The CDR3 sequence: CATSRDQSGSYEQYF. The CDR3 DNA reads TGTGCCACCAGCAGAGATCAGTCAGGTTCCTACGAGCAGTACTTC.

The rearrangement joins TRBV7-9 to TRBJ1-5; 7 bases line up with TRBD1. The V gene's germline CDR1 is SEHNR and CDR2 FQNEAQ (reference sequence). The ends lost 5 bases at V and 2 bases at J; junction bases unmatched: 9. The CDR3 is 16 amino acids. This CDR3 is CASSDSGGSGNQPQHF. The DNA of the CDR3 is TGTGCCAGCAGCGACTCAGGGGGTTCGGGCAATCAGCCCCAGCATTTT.

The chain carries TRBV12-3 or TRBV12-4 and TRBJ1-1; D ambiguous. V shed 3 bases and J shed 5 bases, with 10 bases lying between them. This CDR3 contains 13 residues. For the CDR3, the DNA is TGTGCCAGCAGTTTCAGAGCGGGGACTGAAGCTTTCTTT. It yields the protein CASSFRAGTEAFF.

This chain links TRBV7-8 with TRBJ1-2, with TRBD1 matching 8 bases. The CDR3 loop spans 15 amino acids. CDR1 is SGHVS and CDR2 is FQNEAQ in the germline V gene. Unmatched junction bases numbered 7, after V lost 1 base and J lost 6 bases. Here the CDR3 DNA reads TGTGCCAGCAGCTTAGATACAGGGGGAGTTAATGGCTACACCTTC. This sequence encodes CASSLDTGGVNGYTF.

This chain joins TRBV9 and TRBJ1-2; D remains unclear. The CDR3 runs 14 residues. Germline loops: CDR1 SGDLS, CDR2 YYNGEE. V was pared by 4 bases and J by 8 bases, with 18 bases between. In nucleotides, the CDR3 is TGTGCCAGCAGCCATAAGACCCCATCGGGGGGCTACACCTTC. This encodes CASSHKTPSGGYTF.

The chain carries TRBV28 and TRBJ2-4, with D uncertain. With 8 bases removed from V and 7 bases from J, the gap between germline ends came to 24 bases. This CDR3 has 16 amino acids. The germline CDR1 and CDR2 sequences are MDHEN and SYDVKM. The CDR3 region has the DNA TGTGCCAGCGGAGTCCTACGTGAGGACCCCATGAACATTCAGTACTTC. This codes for CASGVLREDPMNIQYF.

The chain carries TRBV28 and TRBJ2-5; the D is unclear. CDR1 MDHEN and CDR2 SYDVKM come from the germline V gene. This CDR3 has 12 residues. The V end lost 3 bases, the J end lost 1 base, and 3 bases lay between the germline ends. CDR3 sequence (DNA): TGTGCCAGCAGTTTGGGCCAAGAGACCCAGTACTTC. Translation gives CASSLGQETQYF.